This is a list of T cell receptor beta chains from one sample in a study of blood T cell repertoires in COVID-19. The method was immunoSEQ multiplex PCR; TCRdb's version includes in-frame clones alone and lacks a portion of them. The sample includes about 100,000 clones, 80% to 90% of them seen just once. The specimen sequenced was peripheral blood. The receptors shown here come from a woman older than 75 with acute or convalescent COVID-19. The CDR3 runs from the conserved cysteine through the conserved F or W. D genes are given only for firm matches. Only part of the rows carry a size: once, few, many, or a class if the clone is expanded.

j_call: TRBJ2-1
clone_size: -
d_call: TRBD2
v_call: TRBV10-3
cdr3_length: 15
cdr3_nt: TGTGCCATCAGTTTAACTAGCGGGGGGGCAGGTGAGCAGTTCTTC
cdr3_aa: CAISLTSGGAGEQFF

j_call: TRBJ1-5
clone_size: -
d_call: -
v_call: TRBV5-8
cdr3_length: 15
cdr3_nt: TGTGCCAGCAGCTTGGGACAGTATAGCAATCAGCCCCAGCATTTT
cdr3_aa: CASSLGQYSNQPQHF

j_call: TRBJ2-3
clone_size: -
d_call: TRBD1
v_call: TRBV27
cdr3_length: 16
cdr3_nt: TGTGCCAGCAGTTCCCGACAGGGGCCTAGCACAGATACGCAGTATTTT
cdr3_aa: CASSSRQGPSTDTQYF

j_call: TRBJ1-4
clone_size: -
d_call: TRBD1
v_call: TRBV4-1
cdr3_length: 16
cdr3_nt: TGCGCCAGCAGCGCACAGGGGAGTGCAACTAATGAAAAACTGTTTTTT
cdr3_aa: CASSAQGSATNEKLFF

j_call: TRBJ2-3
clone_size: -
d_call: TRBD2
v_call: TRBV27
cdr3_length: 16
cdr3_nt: TGTGCCAGCAGTTTACTCTCGGGGGGTAGCACAGATACGCAGTATTTT
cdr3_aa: CASSLLSGGSTDTQYF

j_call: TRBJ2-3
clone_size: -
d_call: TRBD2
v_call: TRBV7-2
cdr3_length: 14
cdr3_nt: TGTGCCAGCAGCATAACTAGCGGGGGGGGCACGCAGTATTTT
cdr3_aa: CASSITSGGGTQYF

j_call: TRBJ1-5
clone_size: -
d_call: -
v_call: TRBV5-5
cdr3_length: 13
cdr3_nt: TGTGCCAGCAGCTCACAGGGTTGGCAGCCCCAGCATTTT
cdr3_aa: CASSSQGWQPQHF

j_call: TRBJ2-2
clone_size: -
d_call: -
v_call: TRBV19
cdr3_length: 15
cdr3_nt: TGTGCCAGTAGTAGACAGATTATTAACACCGGGGAGCTGTTTTTT
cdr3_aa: CASSRQIINTGELFF

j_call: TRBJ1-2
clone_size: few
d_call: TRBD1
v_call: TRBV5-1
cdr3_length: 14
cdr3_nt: TGCGCCAGCAGCACAGGGACAGCTAACTATGGCTACACCTTC
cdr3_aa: CASSTGTANYGYTF

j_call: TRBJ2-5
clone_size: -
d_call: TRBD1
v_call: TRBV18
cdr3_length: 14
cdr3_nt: TGTGCCAGCTCAGACGGACAGGGTGACGAGACCCAGTACTTC
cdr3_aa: CASSDGQGDETQYF

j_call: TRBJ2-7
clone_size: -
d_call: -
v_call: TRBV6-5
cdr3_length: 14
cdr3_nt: TGTGCCAGCAGTTACTCGACCCACGGGAGCGAGCAGTACTTC
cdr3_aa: CASSYSTHGSEQYF

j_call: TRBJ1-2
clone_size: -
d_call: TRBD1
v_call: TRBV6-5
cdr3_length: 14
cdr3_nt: TGTGCCAGCAGTCCCCCAGGGGGTGTCGGGGGCTACACCTTC
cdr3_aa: CASSPPGGVGGYTF

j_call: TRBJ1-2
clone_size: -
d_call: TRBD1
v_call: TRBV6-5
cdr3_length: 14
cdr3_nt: TGTGCCAGCAGTTTTATGACAGGGAATGGTGGCTACACCTTC
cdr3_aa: CASSFMTGNGGYTF

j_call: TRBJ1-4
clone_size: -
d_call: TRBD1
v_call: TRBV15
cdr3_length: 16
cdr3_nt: TGTGCCACCAGCAGAGAAGGGGGCAAAACTAATGAAAAACTGTTTTTT
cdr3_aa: CATSREGGKTNEKLFF

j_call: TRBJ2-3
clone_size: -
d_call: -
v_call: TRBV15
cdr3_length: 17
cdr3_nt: TGTGCCACCAGCAGAGATTTCAGTCCTGTTGGCACAGATACGCAGTATTTT
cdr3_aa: CATSRDFSPVGTDTQYF

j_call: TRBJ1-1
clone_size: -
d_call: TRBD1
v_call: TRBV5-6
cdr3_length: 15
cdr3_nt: TGTGCCAGCAGCGGGGGACAGGTGATGAACACTGAAGCTTTCTTT
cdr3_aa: CASSGGQVMNTEAFF